This entry is about one TCR beta chain. What it recognizes is unknown. The sample is drawn from a study of cytomegalovirus exposure and HLA in healthy donors. CDR1 SGHVS and CDR2 FQNEAQ come from the germline V gene. The CDR3 consists of 15 residues. J was trimmed by 4 bases and V by 1 base; bases with no gene match: 4. Points from the study as a whole: With further analysis later on, most CMV-associated TCR beta chains appeared HLA-restricted. Roughly uniform depth of sequencing across donors was assumed in presence/absence analyses.

It was with 60 Vbeta and 13 Jbeta primers that the PCR ran. Measured with immunoSEQ multiplex PCR; TCRdb has only the in-frame clones, and not every one. The sample contains about 100,000 clones, roughly 80% of which appear only once. Sequenced input: PBMCs. The origin of this receptor is a woman in her sixties in good health and CMV-seronegative. The chain links TRBV7-8 to TRBJ2-7; 10 bases map to TRBD2. CDR3 DNA sequence: TGTGCCAGCAGCTTAGTGGCTAGCGGGAGATACGAGCAGTACTTC. Translation: CASSLVASGRYEQYF.